This T cell receptor beta chain originates from a study of beta chain features in type 1 diabetes. The CDR3 spans 13 residues. Germline CDR1 MNHNY, CDR2 SVGAGI (reference sequence). Trimming left V 5 bases short and J 5 bases short, with 9 bases between. In all sorted populations, purity surpassed 98%. The isolated RNA, all of it, was reverse transcribed, so expressed TCRB transcripts were what got sequenced. The table came from immunoSEQ multiplex PCR; TCRdb's copy has only in-frame clones and leaves some out. Of roughly 300,000 clones listed, about 14% were seen once; the top ten hold 6.7%. This clone showed up many times.

Sequencing was done on a sample of central memory CD4+ T cells from blood. The chain combines TRBV6-6 with TRBJ2-2; D is perhaps TRBD1 (6 bases). This TCR derives from a man younger than 45 in good health. CDR3 sequence: CASSMGATGELFF. CDR3 DNA: TGTGCCAGCAGTATGGGGGCTACCGGGGAGCTGTTTTTT.